This is a list of T cell receptor beta chains from one sample in a study of blood T cell repertoires in COVID-19. Libraries were prepared by immunoSEQ multiplex PCR; TCRdb keeps only in-frame clonotypes and omits some of them. The sample has 250,000 or so clones, roughly 86% seen once. Sequencing was carried out using peripheral blood. The receptor source for this set is a man in his forties with active or convalescent COVID-19. The CDR3 runs from the conserved cysteine through the conserved F or W. Each record gives: clone size, D gene, V gene, J gene, CDR3 protein, CDR3 DNA. The D gene is left open where the match is weak. The size entry is marked missing in some rows and otherwise reads once, few, many or a size class.

NA	NA	TRBV29-1	TRBJ2-7	CSVGEGENYEQYF	TGCAGCGTTGGCGAGGGAGAGAATTACGAGCAGTACTTC
NA	NA	TRBV10-2	TRBJ2-1	CASSESGGKRASFF	TGCGCCAGCAGTGAGTCTGGGGGGAAGAGGGCTTCGTTCTTC
NA	TRBD1	TRBV4-1	TRBJ1-4	CASSQPGQGRGEKLFF	TGCGCCAGCAGCCAACCGGGACAGGGGCGAGGAGAAAAACTGTTTTTT
NA	NA	TRBV6-5	TRBJ2-7	CASTGERYGYEQYF	TGTGCCAGCACAGGGGAGCGATATGGGTACGAGCAGTACTTC
few	NA	TRBV4-1	TRBJ1-1	CASSQELNTEAFF	TGCGCCAGCAGCCAGGAGCTGAACACTGAAGCTTTCTTT
NA	NA	TRBV12-3/TRBV12-4	TRBJ1-2	CASSISNYGYTF	TGTGCCAGCAGTATCTCCAACTATGGCTACACCTTC
NA	TRBD1	TRBV12-5	TRBJ2-1	CASGIRDRGRNEQFF	TGTGCTAGTGGTATCAGGGACAGGGGTAGAAATGAGCAGTTCTTC
NA	NA	TRBV24-1	TRBJ1-2	CATSDRTAKNYGYTF	TGTGCCACCAGTGACCGGACAGCGAAAAACTATGGCTACACCTTC
NA	TRBD1	TRBV6-5	TRBJ1-2	CASSAGGGYEGYTF	TGTGCCAGCAGCGCAGGGGGCGGTTATGAAGGCTACACCTTC
NA	TRBD1	TRBV9	TRBJ1-2	CASRGTGVQNYGYTF	TGTGCCAGCCGCGGGACAGGGGTCCAAAACTATGGCTACACCTTC
NA	TRBD2	TRBV2	TRBJ2-4	CASSGASGAIGNIQYF	TGTGCCAGCAGTGGGGCTAGCGGGGCCATCGGGAACATTCAGTACTTC
NA	TRBD2	TRBV7-3	TRBJ2-3	CASSSGSGGARVDTQYF	TGTGCCAGCAGCTCCGGTAGCGGGGGGGCCCGAGTAGATACGCAGTATTTT
NA	TRBD1	TRBV27	TRBJ2-7	CASRPYRGSSYEQYF	TGTGCCAGCAGACCCTACAGGGGATCGTCCTACGAGCAGTACTTC
NA	TRBD2	TRBV7-3	TRBJ2-1	CASSLDGREGYNEQFF	TGTGCCAGCAGCCTTGACGGGCGGGAGGGTTACAATGAGCAGTTCTTC
once	NA	TRBV19	TRBJ1-2	CASSMPGVNYGYTF	TGTGCCAGTAGTATGCCAGGGGTGAACTATGGCTACACCTTC
NA	TRBD1	TRBV10-3	TRBJ1-2	CAISETGTGYGYTF	TGTGCCATCAGTGAGACAGGGACAGGCTATGGCTACACCTTC
NA	NA	TRBV9	TRBJ2-3	CASSVSFSTDTQYF	TGTGCCAGCAGCGTATCGTTTAGCACAGATACGCAGTATTTT
NA	NA	TRBV12-3/TRBV12-4	TRBJ2-7	CASRTGRVYEQYF	TGTGCCAGCCGGACGGGGAGAGTTTACGAGCAGTACTTC
NA	NA	TRBV5-1	TRBJ1-1	CASSLGQGPTEAFF	TGCGCCAGCAGCTTGGGGCAGGGTCCCACTGAAGCTTTCTTT
NA	NA	TRBV9	TRBJ2-3	CASSRAGPTDTQYF	TGTGCCAGCAGCCGCGCGGGACCCACAGATACGCAGTATTTT
NA	TRBD1	TRBV5-1	TRBJ2-1	CASSLADRGYNEQFF	TGCGCCAGCAGCTTGGCAGACAGGGGATACAATGAGCAGTTCTTC
NA	TRBD2	TRBV18	TRBJ2-7	CASSPSGGYEQYF	TGTGCCAGCTCACCATCGGGAGGGTACGAGCAGTACTTC
NA	NA	TRBV12-5	TRBJ1-2	CASGLDARYPYGYTF	TGTGCTAGTGGTTTGGACGCACGCTACCCCTATGGCTACACCTTC
NA	NA	TRBV6-2/TRBV6-3	TRBJ1-5	CASSYPLRSPNQPQHF	TGTGCCAGCAGTTACCCTCTACGTAGCCCCAATCAGCCCCAGCATTTT
once	TRBD1	TRBV24-1	TRBJ2-1	CATSGLVSTAGGRIDEQFF	TGTGCCACCAGTGGATTGGTATCTACGGCAGGGGGCCGTATCGATGAGCAGTTCTTC
NA	TRBD2	TRBV19	TRBJ2-4	CASRDLAGLKNIQYF	TGTGCCAGTAGGGACCTAGCGGGACTCAAAAACATTCAGTACTTC
NA	TRBD2	TRBV25-1	TRBJ2-3	CASTRGLAFDTDTQYF	TGTGCCAGCACTAGGGGACTAGCGTTTGACACAGATACGCAGTATTTT
NA	TRBD2	TRBV6-6	TRBJ2-7	CASSSLGLRDEQYF	TGTGCCAGCAGTAGCCTGGGACTAAGGGACGAGCAGTACTTC
NA	TRBD2	TRBV3-1/TRBV3-2	TRBJ2-3	CASSQGGLAGSDTQYF	TGTGCCAGCAGCCAAGGGGGACTAGCGGGCTCAGATACGCAGTATTTT
NA	NA	TRBV5-1	TRBJ1-3	CASSLGQSSGNTIYF	TGCGCCAGCAGCTTGGGACAGAGCTCTGGAAACACCATATATTTT
NA	TRBD1	TRBV4-1	TRBJ1-2	CASSQQGAEGYTF	TGCGCCAGCAGCCAACAGGGGGCAGAGGGCTACACCTTC